What follows is one T cell receptor (beta chain) and its context. Its target is not known. All patients were mismatch repair deficient, assessed by either PCR or immunohistochemistry. TCR sequencing covered a few patients who responded to pembrolizumab. This sample is part of a study of PD-1 blockade in mismatch repair-deficient tumors. Turning to the study itself: Enrolled about 2013-2016, patients had progressing, pretreated mismatch repair-deficient cancers of about twelve types.

The assay was immunoSEQ multiplex PCR, and TCRdb's table has in-frame clones only and misses some. The sample contains around 37,000 clones, approximately 80% of which appear only once. Study findings and constraints: Tumor-resident clones, often undetectable pretreatment in blood, expanded then contracted after pembrolizumab.

This TCR came from an adult with mismatch repair-deficient cancer. The specimen was PBMCs, collected 38 weeks after starting pembrolizumab.

CDR3 in DNA: TGTGCCAGCAGCTTTCGAGCCTCGGGACTAGCCCACAATGAGCAGTTCTTC. Its protein is CASSFRASGLAHNEQFF. This chain links TRBV11-2 with TRBJ2-1, with 9 positions matching TRBD2. Trimming cost V 3 bases and J 5 bases; bases outside gene matches: 11. CDR1 and CDR2 from the germline V gene are SGHAT and FQNNGV. There are 17 residues in the CDR3.